This TCR beta chain was found in a study of shared clonotypes between healthy human individuals. Roughly 30,000 T cell genomes (around 200 ng DNA) went into each sorted-subset replicate. TCRdb's copy holds only in-frame clones and misses some; the assay was immunoSEQ multiplex PCR. The data contain 2,500,000 or so clones, around 94% of them seen just once; the ten biggest clones take up roughly 0.14%. Points from the study as a whole: Clonotypes shared by all four sorted-subset donors had higher generation probabilities than non-shared clonotypes.

Points on this clone: Its specificity is not known. The sample contains more than one DNA sequence encoding this CDR3.

The V end lost 0 bases, the J end lost 2 bases, and 4 bases lay between the germline ends. This CDR3 region has 13 residues. CDR1 and CDR2 (germline): LNHNV, YYDKDF (reference sequence). All participating donors were Caucasian adults from Nashville, Tennessee. The authors divided CD4+ cells into CD45RA+ naive and CD45RA-negative memory subsets. This TCR was recovered from a man between 18 and 35 years old in good health. The sequenced material came from naive CD4+ T cells sorted from blood. Subset denoted: CD45RA+ positively selected. The V call is TRBV15, the J call TRBJ1-2; D not certain. The CDR3 loop is CATSRDLNYGYTF. For the CDR3, the DNA is TGTGCCACCAGCAGAGATCTGAACTATGGCTACACCTTC.